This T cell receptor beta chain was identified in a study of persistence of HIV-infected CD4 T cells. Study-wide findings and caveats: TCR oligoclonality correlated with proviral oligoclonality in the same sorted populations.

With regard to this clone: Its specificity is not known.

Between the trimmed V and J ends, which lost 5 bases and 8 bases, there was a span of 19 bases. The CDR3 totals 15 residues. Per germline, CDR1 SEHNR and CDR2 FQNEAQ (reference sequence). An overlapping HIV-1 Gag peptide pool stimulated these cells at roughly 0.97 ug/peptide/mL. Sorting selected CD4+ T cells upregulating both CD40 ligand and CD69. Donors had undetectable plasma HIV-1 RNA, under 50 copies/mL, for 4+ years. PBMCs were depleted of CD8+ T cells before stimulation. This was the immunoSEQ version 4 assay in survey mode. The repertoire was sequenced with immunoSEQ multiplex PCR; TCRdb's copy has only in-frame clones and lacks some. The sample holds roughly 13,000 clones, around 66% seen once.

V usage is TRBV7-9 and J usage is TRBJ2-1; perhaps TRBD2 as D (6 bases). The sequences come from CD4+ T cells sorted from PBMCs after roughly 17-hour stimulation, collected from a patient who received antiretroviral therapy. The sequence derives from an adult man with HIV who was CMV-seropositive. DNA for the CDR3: TGTGCCAGCAGCGTTACCAGCGGGCTTAGGGATGAGCAGTTCTTC. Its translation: CASSVTSGLRDEQFF.